The 12 T cell receptor beta chains in this list originate from one sample, sequenced in a study of radiotherapy plus CTLA-4 blockade in lung cancer. Produced via immunoSEQ multiplex PCR; TCRdb's table is partial and in-frame only. The sample shows 45,000 to 55,000 clones, approximately 86% of them seen only once. The source material was peripheral blood, sampled from a patient treated with radiotherapy plus ipilimumab. All receptors come from a human donor with non-small cell lung cancer that progressed on radiotherapy plus ipilimumab. Some clones in this sample may be carry-over from other donors' samples.

The CDR3 DNA reads TGTGCCAGTAGCTCGGGGACTAGCGGGGGGGTTGAGACCCAGTACTTC. It specifies CASSSGTSGGVETQYF. V gene TRBV19 combines with J gene TRBJ2-5; 16 positions match TRBD2. V lost 6 bases, J lost 5 bases, and 6 bases stayed unmatched. This CDR3 is built from 16 residues. Germline CDR1 reads LNHDA; CDR2 reads SQIVND (reference sequence). Variable domain in full (rest from reference TRBV19 and TRBJ2-5): DGGITQSPKYLFRKEGQNVTLSCEQNLNHDAMYWYRQDPGQGLRLIYYSQIVNDFQKGDIAEGYSVSREKKESFPLTVTSAQKNPTAFYLCASSSGTSGGVETQYFGPGTRLLVL.

The rearrangement links TRBV4-3 to TRBJ2-1, with 9 positions matching TRBD2. After removal of 0 bases from V and 4 bases from J, the junction contained 7 bases not matched to a gene. The length of the CDR3 is 17 residues. Germline V gene data show CDR1 as LGHNA and CDR2 as YSLEER. The DNA for the CDR3 is TGCGCCAGCAGCCAAGAGGGAAGGCTAGCGGGGTACAATGAGCAGTTCTTC. Its protein is CASSQEGRLAGYNEQFF.

The chain is built from TRBV5-5 and TRBJ1-2; the match to TRBD1 covers 8 bases. The CDR3 loop spans 14 amino acids. With V trimmed by 4 bases and J by 4 bases, 6 bases remained unmatched. Germline V CDR1 and CDR2: SGHKS, YYEKEE (reference sequence). CDR3 sequence (DNA): TGTGCCAGCAGCACCGGGACAGGCCGCTATGGCTACACCTTC. Encoded protein: CASSTGTGRYGYTF. The full variable domain, in which reference TRBV5-5 and TRBJ1-2 provide the parts outside the CDR3, is DAGVTQSPTHLIKTRGQQVTLRCSPISGHKSVSWYQQVLGQGPQFIFQYYEKEERGRGNFPDRFSARQFPNYSSELNVNALLLGDSALYLCASSTGTGRYGYTFGSGTRLTVV.

The V call is TRBV2, the J call TRBJ1-5; the match to TRBD1 covers 10 bases. J lost 6 bases, V lost 4 bases, and 6 bases had no gene match. From germline, CDR1 is SNHLY and CDR2 FYNNEI. This CDR3 contains 15 residues. DNA of the CDR3: TGTGCCAGCAGTGGGTGGGACAGGGGACTTCAGCCCCAGCATTTT. This sequence encodes CASSGWDRGLQPQHF.

This chain uses TRBV4-1 with TRBJ2-1; 9 bases are shared with TRBD2. Germline V CDR1 and CDR2: MGHRA, YSYEKL. This CDR3 has 19 residues. V gave up 0 bases and J gave up 4 bases; unmatched junction bases: 13. CDR3 DNA: TGCGCCAGCAGCCAAGAGGTAGCGGGGGCCCCTCGGGCGTACAATGAGCAGTTCTTC. Translation: CASSQEVAGAPRAYNEQFF.

The chain links TRBV21-1 to TRBJ2-3; TRBD1 is the table's D call and was not checked against the DNA. TRBV21-1 constitutes a pseudogene. The CDR3 loop spans 15 amino acids. The CDR3 is CASVHREIGTDTQYF. The CDR3 DNA reads as TGTGCCAGCGTCCACAGGGAGATTGGCACAGATACGCAGTATTTT.

V and J are TRBV12-2 and TRBJ2-5; the table's D gene call, TRBD2, was not cross checked with the DNA. TRBV12-2 is a pseudogene. The CDR3 has 16 residues. The CDR3, as DNA: TGTGCAAGTCGCGAGAGACTAGCTCTAGGAGATGAGACCCAGTACTTC. It codes for CASRERLALGDETQYF.

The chain carries TRBV5-1 and TRBJ1-1, with TRBD1 as a possible D gene (6 bases). CDR1 and CDR2 from the germline V gene are SGHRS and YFSETQ. This CDR3 spans 15 amino acids. Deletions cut 1 base from V and 3 bases from J, with 13 bases between. The CDR3 coding sequence is TGCGCCAGCAGCTTGTTGCCAGGGGCGGACACTGAAGCTTTCTTT. Translated: CASSLLPGADTEAFF. Combining the CDR3 with reference TRBV5-1 and TRBJ1-1 gives the whole variable domain KAGVTQTPRYLIKTRGQQVTLSCSPISGHRSVSWYQQTPGQGLQFLFEYFSETQRNKGNFPGRFSGRQFSNSRSEMNVSTLELGDSALYLCASSLLPGADTEAFFGQGTRLTVV.

This sequence joins TRBV27 and TRBJ2-7; 9 bases agree with TRBD1. Looked up from germline, CDR1 is MNHEY and CDR2 is SMNVEV (reference sequence). The CDR3 spans 17 residues. J gave up 3 bases and V 0 bases, and 9 bases lay outside the gene matches. This CDR3 reads CASSLSAGTGSDYEQYF. DNA of the CDR3: TGTGCCAGCAGTTTATCTGCCGGGACAGGGTCTGACTACGAGCAGTACTTC.

For the CDR3, the DNA is TGCGCCAGCAGCTTGGTTGCGGGACCCTACGAGCAGTACTTC. Protein: CASSLVAGPYEQYF. The genes are TRBV5-1 and TRBJ2-7; possible D gene TRBD2, 6 bases. V was shortened by 0 bases and J by 2 bases, with 9 bases between the two germline ends. The CDR3 consists of 14 residues. The V gene's germline CDR1 is SGHRS and CDR2 YFSETQ. The full variable domain, rest sourced from reference TRBV5-1 and TRBJ2-7, is KAGVTQTPRYLIKTRGQQVTLSCSPISGHRSVSWYQQTPGQGLQFLFEYFSETQRNKGNFPGRFSGRQFSNSRSEMNVSTLELGDSALYLCASSLVAGPYEQYFGPGTRLTVT.

The chain recombines TRBV11-2 with TRBJ2-5; 8 bases align to TRBD2. Trimming at V came to 1 base and at J to 5 bases, leaving 3 bases not matched to a gene. This CDR3 is 14 amino acids long. Germline CDR1 reads SGHAT; CDR2 reads FQNNGV. CDR3 protein: CASSLAGGKETQYF. CDR3 in DNA: TGTGCCAGCAGCTTAGCGGGGGGGAAGGAGACCCAGTACTTC.

This chain uses TRBV19 with TRBJ2-1; 7 positions agree with TRBD2. The CDR3 is 14 residues long. Trimming cost V 6 bases and J 6 bases; bases outside gene matches: 8. Germline values: CDR1 LNHDA, CDR2 SQIVND (reference sequence). Here the CDR3 reads CASSRGGPGNEQFF. CDR3 DNA: TGTGCCAGTAGCCGCGGGGGTCCCGGCAATGAGCAGTTCTTC.